The 10 T cell receptor beta chains listed next were all sequenced from one sample in a study of regulatory T cells in long-lasting Graves disease. Sequencing libraries for TCR beta were prepared with iRepertoire HTBI primers and Arm-PCR of CDR3 regions. TCRdb itself ran the multiplex PCR reads through MiXCR, one entry per CDR3 protein. Among 500,000 or so distinct CDR3 sequences listed, 16% were seen once. The time point denotes: newly diagnosed GD, antithyroid drugs for less than 3 months. RNA isolated from PBMCs was used to make the TCR library. These data were also reused for a study on T cells in Graves' hyperthyroidism and ophthalmopathy.

Here the sequenced sample was peripheral blood mononuclear cells (PBMCs), taken at new diagnosis, from a patient treated with antithyroid drugs. These receptors came from a man in his forties or fifties with Graves disease.

Ten or more counts support this clonotype. CDR3 sequence reads: CSARIPGGSQETQYF. The DNA of the CDR3 is TGCAGTGCTAGAATCCCGGGAGGCTCCCAAGAGACCCAGTACTTC. This chain uses TRBV20-1 with TRBJ2-5; TRBD2 aligns across 7 bases. V trimming: 2 bases; J trimming: 1 base; junction bases outside the gene matches: 7. This CDR3 comprises 15 residues. From germline, CDR1 is DFQATT and CDR2 SNEGSKA (reference sequence).

This clonotype appeared once. The chain has TRBV6-1 and TRBJ2-3; tentatively, D is TRBD1 (5 bases). Germline CDR1 and CDR2: MNHNS and SASEGT. The CDR3 is 14 residues long. The V and J ends lost 6 bases and 6 bases respectively, with 16 bases between them. The CDR3, as DNA: TGTGCCAGCAGCCGATATAGGGGCCACGATACGCAGTATTTT. It codes for CASSRYRGHDTQYF.

The table lists this clonotype with many counts. V is TRBV5-4 and J is TRBJ2-1; 11 bases match TRBD2. V lost 2 bases and J lost 5; bases outside the gene matches: 3. The CDR3 is 15 residues long. Looked up from germline, CDR1 is SGHNT and CDR2 is YYREEE (reference sequence). The CDR3 region has the DNA TGTGCCAGCAGCTTTTTAGCGGGAGGGAACAATGAGCAGTTCTTC. Its protein is CASSFLAGGNNEQFF.

The V gene is TRBV6-5, the J gene TRBJ1-3; D ambiguous. The germline CDR1 and CDR2 sequences are MNHEY and SVGAGI. This CDR3 spans 13 amino acids. The V gene lost 4 bases and the J gene lost 4 bases, with 8 bases spanning the gap. The CDR3 loop is CASSWKPGNTIYF. The DNA of the CDR3 is TGTGCCAGCAGTTGGAAGCCCGGAAACACCATATATTTT.

This clonotype has a count of ten or more. The chain uses TRBV12-3 or TRBV12-4 and TRBJ2-5; D remains ambiguous. V lost 2 bases to trimming and J lost 3 bases, with 7 bases between them. CDR3 size: 13 residues. CDR3 loop: CASSLRSEETQYF. In DNA, the CDR3 is TGTGCCAGCAGTTTAAGGTCAGAAGAGACCCAGTACTTC.

At least ten counts were recorded for this clonotype. The chain combines TRBV5-1 with TRBJ1-2; no clear D. V was trimmed by 1 base and J by 1 base, leaving 11 bases between them. Germline CDR1 reads SGHRS; CDR2 reads YFSETQ. The CDR3 runs to 15 residues. In DNA, the CDR3 is TGCGCCAGCAGCTTGTCGTACGGGAATAACTATGGCTACACCTTC. Translating gives CASSLSYGNNYGYTF.

A few counts support this clonotype. The V call is TRBV20-1, the J call TRBJ2-1; 10 nucleotides line up with TRBD2. The length of the CDR3 is 13 residues. Germline V gene lookup returns CDR1 DFQATT and CDR2 SNEGSKA (reference sequence). J gave up 9 bases and V 2 bases, and 4 bases lay outside the gene matches. This chain's CDR3 is CSARSSGRSEQFF. In nucleotides, the CDR3 is TGCAGTGCTAGATCTAGCGGGAGATCTGAGCAGTTCTTC.

This sequence joins TRBV5-1 and TRBJ2-1; 9 nucleotides agree with TRBD1. Germline V lookup: CDR1 SGHRS, CDR2 YFSETQ. V lost 4 bases and J lost 4; bases outside the gene matches: 9. CDR3 size: 16 residues. CDR3 loop: CASSLSTGGMYNEQFF. The CDR3 region has the DNA TGCGCCAGCAGCCTGTCGACAGGGGGGATGTACAATGAGCAGTTCTTC.

This clonotype was recorded many times. V usage is TRBV27 and J usage is TRBJ2-7; the D is unclear. From germline, CDR1 is MNHEY and CDR2 SMNVEV (reference sequence). The CDR3 has 15 residues. Trimming shortened V by 6 bases and J by 1 base, and 16 bases separated the two germline ends. For the CDR3, the DNA is TGTGCCAGCAGCCTAGACCCGACTGGGTCCTACGAGCAGTACTTC. It translates to CASSLDPTGSYEQYF.

The chain has TRBV7-8 and TRBJ2-5, with D uncertain. There are 12 residues in the CDR3. V was shortened by 5 bases and J by 5 bases, with 9 bases between the two germline ends. CDR1 and CDR2 from the germline V gene are SGHVS and FQNEAQ. CDR3 residues: CASSNPLETQYF. DNA of the CDR3: TGTGCCAGCAGCAACCCCTTGGAGACCCAGTACTTC. Filled out from reference TRBV7-8 and TRBJ2-5, the complete variable domain reads GAGVSQSPRYKVAKRGQDVALRCDPISGHVSLFWYQQALGQGPEFLTYFQNEAQLDKSGLPSDRFFAERPEGSVSTLKIQRTQQEDSAVYLCASSNPLETQYFGPGTRLLVL.